Listed below are T cell receptor beta chains from one sample, sequenced in a study of early stage breast cancer tumors. Produced via immunoSEQ multiplex PCR; TCRdb's table is partial and in-frame only. The repertoire includes about 29,000 clones, 70% to 90% of them detected once, and over 8.5% sits in the top ten. Sequencing used blood. Receptor source: a person aged 45 to 60 with breast cancer. The CDR3 runs from the conserved cysteine through the conserved F or W. D genes are given only for firm matches. Size is omitted from some rows. Given values are once, few, many or a class for expanded clones.

>TRBJ2-2|TRBV15|TRBD2|.
CATSPRGGLAGAGELFF
TGTGCCACCAGCCCCCGTGGTGGACTAGCGGGCGCCGGGGAGCTGTTTTTT
>TRBJ1-3|TRBV6-1|TRBD1|.
CASSPRTGSGNTIYF
TGTGCCAGCAGTCCTCGGACAGGCTCTGGAAACACCATATATTTT
>TRBJ1-2|TRBV7-8|TRBD1|.
CASSLGQGRCGYTF
TGTGCCAGCAGCTTAGGACAGGGGCGGTGTGGCTACACCTTC
>TRBJ1-5|TRBV7-9|.|.
CASSLWGSNQPQHF
TGTGCCAGCAGCTTATGGGGTAGCAATCAGCCCCAGCATTTT
>TRBJ2-1|TRBV5-1|TRBD2|.
CASSRGGDEQFF
TGCGCCAGCAGCCGGGGGGGCGATGAGCAGTTCTTC
>TRBJ2-3|TRBV6-4|TRBD2|.
CASSTKSGGGADTQYF
TGTGCCAGCAGCACTAAAAGCGGGGGGGGCGCAGATACGCAGTATTTT
>TRBJ2-7|TRBV5-1|.|.
CASSFDGGHTYEQYF
TGCGCCAGCAGCTTTGACGGGGGGCACACCTACGAGCAGTACTTC
>TRBJ1-3|TRBV19|.|.
CASKLRGGNTIYF
TGTGCCAGCAAACTGAGGGGCGGAAACACCATATATTTT
>TRBJ2-3|TRBV10-2|.|.
CASSWGGAGADTQYF
TGCGCCAGCAGTTGGGGGGGCGCGGGCGCAGATACGCAGTATTTT
>TRBJ2-7|TRBV19|.|.
CASSIDRDGPYEQYF
TGTGCCAGTAGTATAGACCGGGACGGACCCTACGAGCAGTACTTC
>TRBJ2-7|TRBV7-6|.|.
CASSLGAGRIYEQYF
TGTGCCAGCAGCTTAGGGGCAGGGAGAATCTACGAGCAGTACTTC
>TRBJ1-2|TRBV30|.|.
CAGGASNYGYTF
TGTGCCGGGGGGGCCTCTAACTATGGCTACACCTTC
>TRBJ1-2|TRBV5-6|.|.
CASSAEQASDYGYTF
TGTGCCAGCAGCGCCGAACAGGCGTCCGACTATGGCTACACCTTC
>TRBJ1-4|TRBV15|.|.
CATSRGWGDEKLFF
TGTGCCACCAGCAGAGGATGGGGAGATGAAAAACTGTTTTTT
>TRBJ2-5|TRBV9|.|.
CASSVGMGAGDETQYF
TGTGCCAGCAGCGTAGGGATGGGGGCGGGGGATGAGACCCAGTACTTC
>TRBJ2-7|TRBV5-1|.|.
CASSLTSSYEQYF
TGCGCCAGCAGCTTAACTAGCTCCTACGAGCAGTACTTC
>TRBJ2-1|TRBV5-4|.|.
CASSPKLGSPYNEQFF
TGTGCCAGCAGCCCTAAGCTCGGTTCCCCTTACAATGAGCAGTTCTTC
>TRBJ2-5|TRBV7-9|.|.
CASSLSGGYQETQYF
TGTGCCAGCAGCTTAAGTGGGGGGTACCAAGAGACCCAGTACTTC
>TRBJ2-7|TRBV4-2|.|.
CASTQDRLDYEQYF
TGTGCCAGCACCCAGGACAGACTCGACTACGAGCAGTACTTC
>TRBJ2-5|TRBV6-5|TRBD2|.
CASSSAGTSRETQYF
TGTGCCAGCAGTTCCGCCGGGACTAGTCGGGAGACCCAGTACTTC
>TRBJ1-2|TRBV25-1|TRBD1|.
CASSESLGKGAPGYTF
TGTGCCAGCAGTGAATCGCTCGGGAAGGGGGCGCCGGGCTACACCTTC
>TRBJ2-1|TRBV19|.|.
CASSIGQGYNEQFF
TGTGCCAGTAGTATAGGCCAGGGGTACAATGAGCAGTTCTTC
>TRBJ1-2|TRBV6-1|.|.
CASSDTGYGYTF
TGTGCCAGCAGTGACACAGGTTATGGCTACACCTTC
>TRBJ2-5|TRBV7-2|TRBD2|.
CASSPVGRETQYF
TGTGCCAGCAGCCCTGTCGGGAGGGAGACCCAGTACTTC
>TRBJ1-3|TRBV18|.|.
CASSPPAGSSGNTIYF
TGTGCCAGCTCACCACCGGCAGGGAGCTCTGGAAACACCATATATTTT
>TRBJ2-7|TRBV10-3|TRBD1|.
CAISGDRGRPVGSEQYF
TGTGCCATCAGTGGGGACAGGGGGCGCCCCGTGGGGAGCGAGCAGTACTTC
>TRBJ1-1|TRBV11-1|.|.
CASSPSEGGWNTEAFF
TGTGCCAGCAGCCCTAGCGAGGGGGGGTGGAACACTGAAGCTTTCTTT
>TRBJ2-7|TRBV30|.|.
CAWNDGTYEQYF
TGTGCCTGGAACGACGGTACCTACGAGCAGTACTTC
>TRBJ2-7|TRBV10-1|.|.
CALSWGNEQYF
TGCGCCCTGAGCTGGGGGAACGAGCAGTACTTC
>TRBJ2-2|TRBV10-3|.|few
CAISEFPKELFF
TGTGCCATCAGTGAGTTCCCTAAAGAGCTGTTTTTT
>TRBJ2-1|TRBV2|.|once
CASSEEGGMVEQFF
TGTGCCAGCAGTGAAGAGGGGGGGATGGTGGAGCAGTTCTTC
>TRBJ2-1|TRBV19|.|.
CASSIQGAPYNEQFF
TGTGCCAGTAGTATCCAAGGGGCCCCCTACAATGAGCAGTTCTTC
>TRBJ2-7|TRBV6-1|.|.
CASSASGPAYEQYF
TGTGCCAGCAGTGCAAGCGGGCCAGCCTACGAGCAGTACTTC
>TRBJ1-4|TRBV14|.|.
CASSQLSSVSTEKLFF
TGTGCCAGCAGCCAGCTGTCTTCGGTATCTACTGAAAAACTGTTTTTT
>TRBJ2-3|TRBV29-1|TRBD2|.
CSLQVPSGRFTDTQYF
TGCAGCCTCCAGGTGCCTAGCGGGCGTTTCACAGATACGCAGTATTTT
>TRBJ1-2|TRBV5-4|.|.
CASSLVGAGYGYTF
TGTGCCAGCAGCTTGGTGGGGGCGGGATATGGCTACACCTTC
>TRBJ2-7|TRBV18|.|few
CASSPDGVLWYF
TGTGCCAGCTCACCAGACGGAGTCTTGTGGTACTTC
>TRBJ2-5|TRBV7-9|TRBD1|.
CASSFRDSQETQYF
TGTGCCAGCAGCTTCAGGGACAGCCAAGAGACCCAGTACTTC
>TRBJ2-1|TRBV7-9|TRBD2|.
CASSASGGTSGRGEQFF
TGTGCCAGCAGCGCCTCGGGAGGGACTAGCGGGAGGGGTGAGCAGTTCTTC
>TRBJ1-2|TRBV6-1|TRBD1|.
CASSEATGQVYGYTF
TGTGCCAGCAGTGAAGCCACGGGACAGGTGTATGGCTACACCTTC